Reported below is one TCR beta chain. Its specificity is unknown. The record originates from a study of identifying expanded T cells in peripheral blood. General observations from the study: Clone count variance between roughly 2-week samples rose with total template count. Differentially abundant clones: roughly 1.2 between replicates, 16.4 at approximately 14 days, over 18 at four.

Data came from immunoSEQ multiplex PCR; TCRdb stores just in-frame clones and leaves some out. This sample has about 97,000 clones, with approximately 90% found just once. No infections or other immune events were documented during collection. J was trimmed by 0 bases and V by 5 bases; bases with no gene match: 4. The CDR3 is 15 amino acids. Germline V gives CDR1 MDHEN, CDR2 SYDVKM. This receptor was obtained from a person between 18 and 75 years old in good health. The chain carries TRBV28 and TRBJ1-3; TRBD1 matches at 7 bases. The sequenced material came from blood. This CDR3 reads CASSQDRISGNTIYF. For the CDR3, the DNA is TGTGCCAGCAGTCAGGACAGGATCTCTGGAAACACCATATATTTT.